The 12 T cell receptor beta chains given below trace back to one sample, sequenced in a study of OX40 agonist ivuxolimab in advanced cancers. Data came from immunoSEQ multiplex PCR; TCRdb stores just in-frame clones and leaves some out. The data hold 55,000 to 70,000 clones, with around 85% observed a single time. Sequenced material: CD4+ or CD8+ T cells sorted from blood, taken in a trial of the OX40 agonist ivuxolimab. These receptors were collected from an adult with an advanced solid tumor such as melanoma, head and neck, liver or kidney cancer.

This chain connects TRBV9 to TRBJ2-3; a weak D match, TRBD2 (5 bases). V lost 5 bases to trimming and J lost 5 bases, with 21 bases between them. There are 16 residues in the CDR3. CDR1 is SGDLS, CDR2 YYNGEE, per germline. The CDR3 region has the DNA TGTGCCAGCAGTCGTGGGCTAGCAGAGCAAGGAGATACGCAGTATTTT. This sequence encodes CASSRGLAEQGDTQYF.

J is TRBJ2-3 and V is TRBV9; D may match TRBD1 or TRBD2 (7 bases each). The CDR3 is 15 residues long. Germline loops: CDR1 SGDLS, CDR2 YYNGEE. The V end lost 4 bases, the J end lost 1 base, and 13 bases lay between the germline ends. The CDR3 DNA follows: TGTGCCAGCAGCCCCAGGGGGGGGCGCACAGATACGCAGTATTTT. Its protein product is CASSPRGGRTDTQYF.

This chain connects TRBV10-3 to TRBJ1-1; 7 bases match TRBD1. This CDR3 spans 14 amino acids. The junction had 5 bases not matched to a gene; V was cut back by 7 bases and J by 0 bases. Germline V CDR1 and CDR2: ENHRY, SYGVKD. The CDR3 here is CAINTGVMNTEAFF. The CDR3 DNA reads TGTGCCATCAATACAGGGGTCATGAACACTGAAGCTTTCTTT.

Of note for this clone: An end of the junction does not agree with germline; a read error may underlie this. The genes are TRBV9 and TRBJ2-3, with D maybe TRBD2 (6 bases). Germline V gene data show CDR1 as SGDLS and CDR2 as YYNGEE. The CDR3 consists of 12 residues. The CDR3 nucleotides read TGTGCCGGCAGGGAGGTCACAGATACGCAGTATTTT. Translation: CAGREVTDTQYF.

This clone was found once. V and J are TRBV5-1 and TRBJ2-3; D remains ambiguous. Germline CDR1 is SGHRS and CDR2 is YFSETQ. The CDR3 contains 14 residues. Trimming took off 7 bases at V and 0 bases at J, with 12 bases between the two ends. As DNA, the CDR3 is TGCGCCAGCTTCGCCGGTCCTAGCACAGATACGCAGTATTTT. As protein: CASFAGPSTDTQYF.

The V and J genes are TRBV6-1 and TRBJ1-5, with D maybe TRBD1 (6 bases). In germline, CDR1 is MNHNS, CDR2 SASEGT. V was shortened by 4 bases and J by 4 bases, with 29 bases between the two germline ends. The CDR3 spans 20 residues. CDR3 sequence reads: CASSVITSDSLRYGNQPQHF. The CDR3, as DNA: TGTGCCAGCAGTGTAATAACTTCGGACAGTTTAAGGTATGGTAATCAGCCCCAGCATTTT.

As DNA, the CDR3 is TGTGCCAGCAGCTTATCGGTTACAGGGGGCGAGGGCTATGGCTACACCTTC. It translates to CASSLSVTGGEGYGYTF. The J gene is TRBJ1-2, the V gene TRBV11-2; 9 nucleotides align to TRBD1. This CDR3 is built from 17 residues. Trimming removed 2 bases from V and 4 bases from J; junction bases left unmatched: 11. Germline V gives CDR1 SGHAT, CDR2 FQNNGV.

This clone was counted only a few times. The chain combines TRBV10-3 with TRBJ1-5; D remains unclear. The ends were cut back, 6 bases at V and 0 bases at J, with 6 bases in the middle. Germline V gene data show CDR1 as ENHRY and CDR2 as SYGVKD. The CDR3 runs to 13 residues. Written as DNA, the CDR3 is TGTGCCATCAGGAGGGATAGCAATCAGCCCCAGCATTTT. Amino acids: CAIRRDSNQPQHF.

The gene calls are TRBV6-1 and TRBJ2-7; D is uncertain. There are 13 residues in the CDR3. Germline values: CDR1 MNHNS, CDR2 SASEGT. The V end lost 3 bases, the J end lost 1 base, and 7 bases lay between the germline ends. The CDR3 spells CASSDGSSYEQYF. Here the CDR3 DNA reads TGTGCCAGCAGTGATGGCTCGTCCTACGAGCAGTACTTC.

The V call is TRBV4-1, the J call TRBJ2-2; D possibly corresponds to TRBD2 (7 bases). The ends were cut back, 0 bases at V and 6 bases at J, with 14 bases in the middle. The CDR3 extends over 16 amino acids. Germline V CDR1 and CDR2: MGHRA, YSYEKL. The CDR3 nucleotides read TGCGCCAGCAGCCAAGACCCGGGGGGCGCGGCCGGGGAGCTGTTTTTT. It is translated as CASSQDPGGAAGELFF.

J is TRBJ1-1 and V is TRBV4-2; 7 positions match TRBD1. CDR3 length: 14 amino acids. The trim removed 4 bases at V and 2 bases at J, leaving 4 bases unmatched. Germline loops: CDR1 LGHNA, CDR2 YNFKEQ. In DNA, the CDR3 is TGTGCCAGCAGCCCGGGACAGTTAAACACTGAAGCTTTCTTT. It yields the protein CASSPGQLNTEAFF.

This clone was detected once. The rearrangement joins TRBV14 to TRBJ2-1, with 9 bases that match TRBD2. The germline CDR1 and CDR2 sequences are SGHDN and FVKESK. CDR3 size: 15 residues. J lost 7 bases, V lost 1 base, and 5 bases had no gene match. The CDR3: CASSQVAGGPNEQFF. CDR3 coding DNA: TGTGCCAGCAGCCAAGTCGCGGGAGGGCCAAATGAGCAGTTCTTC. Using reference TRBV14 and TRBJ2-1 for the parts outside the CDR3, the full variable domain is EAGVTQFPSHSVIEKGQTVTLRCDPISGHDNLYWYRRVMGKEIKFLLHFVKESKQDESGMPNNRFLAERTGGTYSTLKVQPAELEDSGVYFCASSQVAGGPNEQFFGPGTRLTVL.